This T cell receptor (beta chain) was identified in a study of T-cell memory formation after mild COVID-19. This clonotype came up a few times. A single record per CDR3 protein comes from TCRdb applying MiXCR to the 5' RACE reads. The repertoire holds 350,000 to 500,000 distinct CDR3 sequences, more than 15% seen once, with 20% to 25% in the top ten. The germline V gene has CDR1 SGHTA and CDR2 FQGNSA. V trimming: 3 bases; J trimming: 5 bases; junction bases outside the gene matches: 4. This CDR3 spans 15 amino acids. The specimen was PBMCs or a T cell subset sorted from them (not recorded which). This chain links TRBV7-2 with TRBJ2-2, with 9 bases matching TRBD2. The TCR sequence derives from a man between 18 and 35 years old who had mild COVID-19 (a few samples of this study predate the infection). Cell type and time point are not known. CDR3 amino acids: CASSLALAGTGELFF. The CDR3 coding sequence is TGTGCCAGCAGCTTGGCCCTAGCGGGGACCGGGGAGCTGTTTTTT.